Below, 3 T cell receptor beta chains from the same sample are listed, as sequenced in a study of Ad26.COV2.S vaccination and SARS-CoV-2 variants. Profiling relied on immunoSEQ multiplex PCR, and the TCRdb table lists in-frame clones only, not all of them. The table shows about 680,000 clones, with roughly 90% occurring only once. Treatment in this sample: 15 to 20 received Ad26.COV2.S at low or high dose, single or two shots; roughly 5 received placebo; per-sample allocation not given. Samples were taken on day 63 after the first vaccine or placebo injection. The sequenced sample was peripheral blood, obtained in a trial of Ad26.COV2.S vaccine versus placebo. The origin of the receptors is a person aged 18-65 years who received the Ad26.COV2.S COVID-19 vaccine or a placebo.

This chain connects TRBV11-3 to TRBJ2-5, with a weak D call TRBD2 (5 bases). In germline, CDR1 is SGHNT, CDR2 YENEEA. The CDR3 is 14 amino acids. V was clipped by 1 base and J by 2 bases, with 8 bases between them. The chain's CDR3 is CASSLGTGQETQYF. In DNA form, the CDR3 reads TGTGCCAGCAGCTTAGGGACGGGACAAGAGACCCAGTACTTC.

The DNA for the CDR3 is TGTGCCAGCAGTGAATATGTTGGGGGCCGGGGCTACACCTTC. Its translation: CASSEYVGGRGYTF. This rearrangement joins TRBV6-1 to TRBJ1-2, with D tentatively TRBD1 (6 bases). The CDR3 runs 14 residues. With 2 bases removed from V and 8 bases from J, the gap between germline ends came to 15 bases. Germline V gene sequence: CDR1 MNHNS, CDR2 SASEGT.

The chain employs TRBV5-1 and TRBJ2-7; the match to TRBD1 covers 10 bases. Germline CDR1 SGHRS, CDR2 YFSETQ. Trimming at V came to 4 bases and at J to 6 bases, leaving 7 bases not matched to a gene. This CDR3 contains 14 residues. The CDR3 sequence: CASSPRQGAGEQYF. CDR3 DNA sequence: TGCGCCAGCAGCCCACGACAGGGGGCTGGCGAGCAGTACTTC.